This T cell receptor beta chain emerged from a study of T-cell reconstitution after alpha-beta-depleted transplantation in children. Regarding this clonotype: Antigen: not known.

Preparation of the TCRbeta library used unique molecular identifiers. MiXCR, run by TCRdb on the PCR reads, gives a single entry per CDR3 protein. The sample lists some 840,000 distinct CDR3 sequences, 15% to 20% seen once, with about 4.6% in the top ten. Notes on the study in general: Reportedly, alpha-beta T cells present about two months post-transplant originated from several hundred expanded clones of graft origin. At day 60, the high TCRbeta diversity found in some patients originated from recipient T cells and thymic progenitors that had survived. T-cell numbers and diversity one year post-transplant derived largely from freshly generated T cells.

The sequence was obtained from a male patient between 10 and 17 years old who had a stem cell transplant for acute lymphoblastic leukemia, so the T cells may come from the graft donor. Sequencing was performed on PBMCs, mostly from graft donor cells, taken 360 days after TCRalphabeta/CD19-depleted stem cell transplant.

The CDR3 is CASSLGDETQYF. Here the CDR3 DNA reads TGTGCCAGCAGCTTAGGCGACGAGACCCAGTACTTC. The chain is built from TRBV7-8 and TRBJ2-5; the D is unclear. The ends were cut back, 1 base at V and 5 bases at J, with 5 bases in the middle. Germline loops: CDR1 SGHVS, CDR2 FQNEAQ. This CDR3 contains 12 residues.